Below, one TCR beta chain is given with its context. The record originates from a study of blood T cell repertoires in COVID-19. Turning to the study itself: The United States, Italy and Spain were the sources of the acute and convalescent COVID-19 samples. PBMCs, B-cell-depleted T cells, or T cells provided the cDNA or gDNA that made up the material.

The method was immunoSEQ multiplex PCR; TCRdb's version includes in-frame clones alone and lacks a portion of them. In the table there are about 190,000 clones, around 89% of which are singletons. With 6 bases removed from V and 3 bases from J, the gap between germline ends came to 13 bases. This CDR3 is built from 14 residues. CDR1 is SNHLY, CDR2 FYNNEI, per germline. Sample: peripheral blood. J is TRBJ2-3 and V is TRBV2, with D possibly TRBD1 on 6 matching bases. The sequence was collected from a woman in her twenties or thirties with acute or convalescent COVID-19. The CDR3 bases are TGTGCCAGCAGGGGACATCCGGGGACAGATACGCAGTATTTT. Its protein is CASRGHPGTDTQYF. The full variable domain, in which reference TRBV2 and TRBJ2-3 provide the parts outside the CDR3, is EPEVTQTPSHQVTQMGQEVILRCVPISNHLYFYWYRQILGQKVEFLVSFYNNEISEKSEIFDDQFSVERPDGSNFTLKIRSTKLEDSAMYFCASRGHPGTDTQYFGPGTRLTVL.